This TCR beta chain is from a study of T cell responses to AZD1222 COVID-19 vaccine. General observations from the study: Unmutated variant regions reportedly attract nearly half of all spike-specific TCRs. In a largely white British group with more females than males, clonal diversity was possibly underestimated. Vaccination with two AZD1222 doses was followed by a rise in Spike-specific TCR breadth and depth.

Data came from immunoSEQ multiplex PCR; TCRdb stores just in-frame clones and leaves some out. The sample holds fewer than 100,000 clones; 70% to 90% are singletons and the top ten take 11%. Concerning this clone itself: Antigen specificity is unknown.

Per germline, CDR1 PRHDT and CDR2 FYEKMQ (reference sequence). V was clipped by 0 bases and J by 7 bases; unmatched bases: 5. This CDR3 contains 16 residues. The V and J genes are TRBV13 and TRBJ2-1; TRBD2 matches at 11 bases. The receptor was derived from an adult who received the AZD1222 COVID-19 vaccine. The source was peripheral blood, collected 28 days after the second AZD1222 dose. For the CDR3, the DNA is TGTGCCAGCAGCTTAGGCAGGGCTAGCGGGGGGAATGAGCAGTTCTTC. Translating it yields CASSLGRASGGNEQFF.